This T cell receptor (beta chain) was sequenced during a study of blood T cell repertoires in COVID-19. In germline, CDR1 is LGHDT, CDR2 YNNKEL (reference sequence). The CDR3 is made up of 16 amino acids. V shed 7 bases, J shed 8 bases, and the junction held 16 bases outside the gene matches. In its sample, this clone was seen a few times. Only in-frame clones appear in the TCRdb table, and some are missing; sequencing was by immunoSEQ multiplex PCR. The sample holds approximately 180,000 clones, under 80% seen once. The genes are TRBV3-1 (or the pseudogene TRBV3-2) and TRBJ2-4; 8 positions match TRBD2. The sequence was obtained from a woman aged 45 to 65 with acute COVID-19. The specimen sequenced was PBMCs or T cells enriched from blood (not recorded which). In DNA form, the CDR3 reads TGTGCCAGCAACAACGGGGGGGCAGGCCCAAAGGACATTCAGTACTTC. Translating gives CASNNGGAGPKDIQYF.